This TCR beta chain was found in a study of blood T cell repertoires in COVID-19. For the study at large: Material from acute and convalescent COVID-19 was sourced from the United States, Italy and Spain.

The CDR3 spans 13 residues. Germline-derived CDR1 and CDR2 are LNHDA and SQIVND (reference sequence). With 5 bases clipped from V and 6 bases from J, the junction kept 4 bases outside the gene matches. Recovery among Cohort 3 donors was established by two negative PCRs, clearance, or symptom resolution. The table came from immunoSEQ multiplex PCR; TCRdb's copy has only in-frame clones and leaves some out. The repertoire consists of some 320,000 clones, with about 89% occurring once and the leading ten covering 4.5% to 6.5%. The origin of this receptor is a man aged 55 to 70 who had recovered from COVID-19. The sequenced sample was PBMCs or T cells enriched from blood (not recorded which). The V call is TRBV19, the J call TRBJ1-2, with TRBD1 identical over 9 bases. This CDR3 reads CASSVNRGHGYTF. As DNA, the CDR3 is TGTGCCAGTAGTGTTAACAGGGGGCATGGCTACACCTTC.